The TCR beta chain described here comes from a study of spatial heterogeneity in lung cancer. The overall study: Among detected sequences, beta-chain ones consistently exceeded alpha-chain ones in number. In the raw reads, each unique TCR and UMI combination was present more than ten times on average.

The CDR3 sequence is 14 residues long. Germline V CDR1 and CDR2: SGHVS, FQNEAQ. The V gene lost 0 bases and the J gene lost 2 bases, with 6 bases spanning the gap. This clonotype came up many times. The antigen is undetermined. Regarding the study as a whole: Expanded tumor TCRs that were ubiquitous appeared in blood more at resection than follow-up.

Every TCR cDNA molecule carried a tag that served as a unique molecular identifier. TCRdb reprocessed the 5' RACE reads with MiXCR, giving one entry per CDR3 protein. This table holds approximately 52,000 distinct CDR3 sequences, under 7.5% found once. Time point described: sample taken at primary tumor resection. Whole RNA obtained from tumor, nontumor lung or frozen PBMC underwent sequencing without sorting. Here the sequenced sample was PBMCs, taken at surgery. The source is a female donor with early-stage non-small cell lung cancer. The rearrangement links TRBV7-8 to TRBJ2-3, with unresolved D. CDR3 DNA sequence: TGTGCCAGCAGCTTAGCGCCCCACACAGATACGCAGTATTTT. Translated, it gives CASSLAPHTDTQYF. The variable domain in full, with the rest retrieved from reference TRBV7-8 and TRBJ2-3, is GAGVSQSPRYKVAKRGQDVALRCDPISGHVSLFWYQQALGQGPEFLTYFQNEAQLDKSGLPSDRFFAERPEGSVSTLKIQRTQQEDSAVYLCASSLAPHTDTQYFGPGTRLTVL.